One T cell receptor (beta chain) is described in this entry. Sequencing used immunoSEQ multiplex PCR; TCRdb keeps in-frame clones, though not all of them. The sample has tens of thousands of clones, 90% to 95% seen once. This sample stems from a study of OX40 agonist ivuxolimab in advanced cancers. Study-wide context: Patients in the trial were receiving intravenous ivuxolimab every 2 weeks, at doses of 0.01 to 10 mg/kg. Patients with prior anti-PD-1, anti-PD-L1 or anti-CTLA-4 therapy were eligible; 35% to 50% had some. Partial responses occurred in three patients (one hepatocellular carcinoma, two cutaneous melanoma).

Germline assignment: CDR1 MNHNS and CDR2 SASEGT. The V and J ends lost 7 bases and 3 bases respectively, with 9 bases between them. This CDR3 has 12 amino acids. The sequences come from CD4+ or CD8+ T cells sorted from blood, collected in a trial of the OX40 agonist ivuxolimab. This sequence joins TRBV6-1 and TRBJ1-2, with a tentative D call TRBD1 (5 bases). This receptor was taken from an adult with an advanced solid tumor such as melanoma, head and neck, liver or kidney cancer. CDR3: CASTGTHYGYTF. The CDR3 DNA reads TGTGCCAGCACCGGGACCCACTATGGCTACACCTTC.